This T cell receptor beta chain was identified in a study of PD-1 blockade in classical Hodgkin lymphoma. Findings of the study overall: Significantly greater TCR diversity emerged by C4D1 in CD4+ cells but not CD8+ cells. Newly diagnosed and completely responding patients shared comparable baseline diversity.

Patients all relapsed after autologous stem cell transplantation, and there was variation in brentuximab vedotin exposure. The protocol was immunoSEQ multiplex PCR, while the TCRdb copy is restricted to in-frame clones and leaves out a portion. The profile shows some 58,000 clones, approximately 90% of them singletons. A remark on this clone: The target antigen is unknown.

The CDR3 length is 15 residues. Per germline, CDR1 SGDLS and CDR2 YYNGEE. Trimming pared 0 bases from V and 7 bases from J, leaving 13 bases between. This clonotype was sampled from a human donor with classical Hodgkin lymphoma. V and J are TRBV9 and TRBJ2-2; either TRBD1 or TRBD2 may supply D (5 bases each). Sequenced here: peripheral blood mononuclear cells (PBMCs), sampled before the second cycle of nivolumab. For the CDR3, the DNA is TGTGCCAGCAGCGTAGATCCGGTTGGGGGCGGGGAGCTGTTTTTT. Its translation is CASSVDPVGGGELFF.